This T cell receptor beta chain is drawn from a study of blood T cell repertoires in COVID-19. At the level of the study: COVID-19 samples collected from the United States, Italy and Spain covered acute and convalescent phases. T cells, B-cell-depleted T cells, or PBMCs provided the cDNA or gDNA that served as material.

Data came from immunoSEQ multiplex PCR; TCRdb stores just in-frame clones and leaves some out. The sample shows fewer than 200,000 clones, roughly 83% of them seen only once. CDR1 and CDR2 from the germline V gene are MGHDK and SYGVNS. CDR3 length equals 14 residues. V gave up 4 bases and J gave up 3 bases; unmatched junction bases: 6. Individuals drawn from about two dozen US areas were roughly 18 to 95 years old. Recovery meant two consecutive negative NP/OP PCR tests, professional clearance, or resolved symptoms. This clone occurred a few times. Material: PBMCs or T cells enriched from blood (not recorded which). The rearrangement joins TRBV25-1 to TRBJ2-7, with TRBD1 matching 7 bases. The sequence came from a woman in her forties or fifties who had recovered from COVID-19. CDR3 DNA: TGTGCCAGCAGTGGGGTAGGGGGCAACTACGAGCAGTACGTC. Protein sequence: CASSGVGGNYEQYV.